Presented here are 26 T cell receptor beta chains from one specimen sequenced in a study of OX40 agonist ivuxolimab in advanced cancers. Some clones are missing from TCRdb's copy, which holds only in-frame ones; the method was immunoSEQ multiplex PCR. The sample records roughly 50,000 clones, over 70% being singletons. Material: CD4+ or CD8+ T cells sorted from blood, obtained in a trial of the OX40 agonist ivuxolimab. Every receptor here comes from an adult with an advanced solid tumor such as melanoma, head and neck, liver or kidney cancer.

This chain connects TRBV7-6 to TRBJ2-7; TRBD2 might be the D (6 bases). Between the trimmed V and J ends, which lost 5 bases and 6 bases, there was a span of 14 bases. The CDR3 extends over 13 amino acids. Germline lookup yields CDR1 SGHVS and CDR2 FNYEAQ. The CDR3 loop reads CASSPLTRSEQYF. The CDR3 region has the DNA TGTGCCAGCAGCCCTCTGACTAGGAGCGAGCAGTACTTC.

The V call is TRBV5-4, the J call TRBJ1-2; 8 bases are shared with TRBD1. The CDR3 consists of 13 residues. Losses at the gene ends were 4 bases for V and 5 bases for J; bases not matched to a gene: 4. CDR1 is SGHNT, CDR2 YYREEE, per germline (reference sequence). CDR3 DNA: TGTGCCAGCAGCCTCGGGACAGGTTATGGCTACACCTTC. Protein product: CASSLGTGYGYTF.

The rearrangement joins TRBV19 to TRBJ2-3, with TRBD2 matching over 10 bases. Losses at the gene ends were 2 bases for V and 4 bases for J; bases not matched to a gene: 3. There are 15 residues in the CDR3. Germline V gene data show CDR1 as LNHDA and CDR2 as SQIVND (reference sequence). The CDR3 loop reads CASSIPSGGADTQYF. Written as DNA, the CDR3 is TGTGCCAGTAGTATACCCAGCGGGGGGGCAGATACGCAGTATTTT.

The CDR3, as DNA: TGTGCCAGTAGTATGAGACAGGGGGCCTACAATGAGCAGTTCTTC. Its translation: CASSMRQGAYNEQFF. The chain carries TRBV19 and TRBJ2-1; 9 nucleotides match TRBD1. There are 15 residues in the CDR3. Germline V gene sequence: CDR1 LNHDA, CDR2 SQIVND (reference sequence). The junction had 2 bases not matched to a gene; V was cut back by 3 bases and J by 2 bases.

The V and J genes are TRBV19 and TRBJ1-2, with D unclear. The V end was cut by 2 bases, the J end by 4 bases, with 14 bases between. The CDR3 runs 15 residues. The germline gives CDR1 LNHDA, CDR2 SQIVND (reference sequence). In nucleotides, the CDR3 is TGTGCCAGTAGTATAAATAACGCGCCGTCCTATGGCTACACCTTC. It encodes CASSINNAPSYGYTF.

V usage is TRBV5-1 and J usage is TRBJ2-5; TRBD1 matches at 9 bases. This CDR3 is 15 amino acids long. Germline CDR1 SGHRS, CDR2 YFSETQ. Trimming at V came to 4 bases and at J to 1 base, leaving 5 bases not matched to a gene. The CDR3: CASSLGQGPQETQYF. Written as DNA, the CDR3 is TGCGCCAGCAGCCTAGGACAGGGGCCCCAAGAGACCCAGTACTTC.

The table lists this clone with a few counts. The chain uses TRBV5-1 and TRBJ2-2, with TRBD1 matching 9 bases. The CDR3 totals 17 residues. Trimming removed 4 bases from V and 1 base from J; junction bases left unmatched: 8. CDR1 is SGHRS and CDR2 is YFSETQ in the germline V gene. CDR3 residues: CASSPNPGQGNTGELFF. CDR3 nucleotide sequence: TGCGCCAGCAGCCCGAATCCGGGACAGGGGAACACCGGGGAGCTGTTTTTT. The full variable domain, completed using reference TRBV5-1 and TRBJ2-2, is KAGVTQTPRYLIKTRGQQVTLSCSPISGHRSVSWYQQTPGQGLQFLFEYFSETQRNKGNFPGRFSGRQFSNSRSEMNVSTLELGDSALYLCASSPNPGQGNTGELFFGEGSRLTVL.

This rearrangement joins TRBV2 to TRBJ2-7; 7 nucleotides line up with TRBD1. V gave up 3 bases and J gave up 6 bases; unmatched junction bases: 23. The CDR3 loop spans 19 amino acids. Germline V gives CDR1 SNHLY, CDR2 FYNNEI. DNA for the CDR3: TGTGCCAGCAGTGACCCCTATTTCCGGGACAGTGCTCTTGGGGGCGAGCAGTACTTC. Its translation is CASSDPYFRDSALGGEQYF. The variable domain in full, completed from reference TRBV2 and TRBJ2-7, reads EPEVTQTPSHQVTQMGQEVILRCVPISNHLYFYWYRQILGQKVEFLVSFYNNEISEKSEIFDDQFSVERPDGSNFTLKIRSTKLEDSAMYFCASSDPYFRDSALGGEQYFGPGTRLTVT.

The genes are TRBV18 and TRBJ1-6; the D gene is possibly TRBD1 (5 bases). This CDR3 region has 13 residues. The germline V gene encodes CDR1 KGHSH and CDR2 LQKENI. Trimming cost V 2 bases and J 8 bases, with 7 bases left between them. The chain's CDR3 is CASSPGADSPLHF. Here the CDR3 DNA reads TGTGCCAGCTCACCAGGGGCGGATTCACCCCTCCACTTT.

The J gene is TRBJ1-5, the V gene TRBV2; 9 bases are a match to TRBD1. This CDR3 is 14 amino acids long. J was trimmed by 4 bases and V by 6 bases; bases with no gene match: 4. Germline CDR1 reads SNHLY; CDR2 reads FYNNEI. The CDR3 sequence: CASRTGTGNQPQHF. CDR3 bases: TGTGCCAGCAGAACCGGGACAGGGAATCAGCCCCAGCATTTT.

CDR3 residues: CASSQPKGPSQETQYF. DNA for the CDR3: TGTGCCAGCAGCCAACCTAAGGGACCTTCTCAAGAGACCCAGTACTTC. The chain employs TRBV5-6 and TRBJ2-5; D may correspond to TRBD1 or TRBD2 (5 bases each). V dropped 4 bases and J dropped 2 bases, with 18 bases sitting between them. This CDR3 is 16 amino acids long. Germline-derived CDR1 and CDR2 are SGHDT and YYEEEE.

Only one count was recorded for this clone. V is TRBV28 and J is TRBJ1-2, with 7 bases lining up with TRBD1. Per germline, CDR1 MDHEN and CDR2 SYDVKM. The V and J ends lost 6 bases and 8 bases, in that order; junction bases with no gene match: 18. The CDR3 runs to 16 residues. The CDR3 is CASSPIPRTGGGGYTF. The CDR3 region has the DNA TGTGCCAGCAGCCCCATACCAAGGACAGGAGGTGGAGGCTACACCTTC.

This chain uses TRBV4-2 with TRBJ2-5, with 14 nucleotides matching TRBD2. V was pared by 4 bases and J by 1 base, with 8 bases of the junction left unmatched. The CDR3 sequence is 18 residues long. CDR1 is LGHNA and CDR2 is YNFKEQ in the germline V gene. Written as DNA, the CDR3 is TGTGCCAGCAGCCCCCGACTAGCGGGGGGGCCAGGCCAAGAGACCCAGTACTTC. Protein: CASSPRLAGGPGQETQYF.

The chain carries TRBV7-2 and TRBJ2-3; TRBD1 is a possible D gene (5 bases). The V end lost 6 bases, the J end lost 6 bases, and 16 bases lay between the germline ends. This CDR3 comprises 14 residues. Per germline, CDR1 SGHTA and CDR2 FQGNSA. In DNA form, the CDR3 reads TGTGCCAGCAGGGTCGGCAGGGTAACGGATACGCAGTATTTT. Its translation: CASRVGRVTDTQYF.

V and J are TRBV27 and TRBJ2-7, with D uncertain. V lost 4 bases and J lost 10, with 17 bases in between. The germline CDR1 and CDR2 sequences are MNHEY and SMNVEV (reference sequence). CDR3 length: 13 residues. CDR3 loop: CASSYLADFDQYF. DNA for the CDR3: TGTGCCAGCAGTTATCTGGCCGATTTCGATCAGTACTTC.

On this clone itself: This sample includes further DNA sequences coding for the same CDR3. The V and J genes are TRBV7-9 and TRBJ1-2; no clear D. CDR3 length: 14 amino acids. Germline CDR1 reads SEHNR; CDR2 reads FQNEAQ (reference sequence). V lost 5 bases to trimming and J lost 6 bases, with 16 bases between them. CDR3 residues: CASSPGTGGHGYTF. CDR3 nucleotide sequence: TGTGCCAGCAGCCCGGGAACCGGCGGGCATGGCTACACCTTC. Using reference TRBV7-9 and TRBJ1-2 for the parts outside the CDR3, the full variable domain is DTGVSQNPRHKITKRGQNVTFRCDPISEHNRLYWYRQTLGQGPEFLTYFQNEAQLEKSRLLSDRFSAERPKGSFSTLEIQRTEQGDSAMYLCASSPGTGGHGYTFGSGTRLTVV.

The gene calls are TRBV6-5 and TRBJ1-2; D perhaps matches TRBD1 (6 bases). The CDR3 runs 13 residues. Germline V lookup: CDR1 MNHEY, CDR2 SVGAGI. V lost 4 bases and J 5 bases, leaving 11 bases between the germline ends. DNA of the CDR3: TGTGCCAGCAGTTTGGGGGCGCTGTATGGCTACACCTTC. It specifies CASSLGALYGYTF.

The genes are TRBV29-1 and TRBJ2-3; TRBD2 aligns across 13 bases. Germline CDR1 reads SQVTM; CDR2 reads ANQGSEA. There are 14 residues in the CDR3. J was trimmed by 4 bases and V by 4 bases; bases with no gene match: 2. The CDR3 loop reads CSVGTSGSPDTQYF. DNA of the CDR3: TGCAGCGTTGGGACTAGCGGGAGCCCAGATACGCAGTATTTT.

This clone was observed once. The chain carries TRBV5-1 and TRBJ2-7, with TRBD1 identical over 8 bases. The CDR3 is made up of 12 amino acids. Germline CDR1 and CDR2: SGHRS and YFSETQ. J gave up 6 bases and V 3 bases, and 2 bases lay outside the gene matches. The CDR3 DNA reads TGCGCCAGCAGCTCCCAGGGGGCCGAGCAGTACTTC. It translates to CASSSQGAEQYF.

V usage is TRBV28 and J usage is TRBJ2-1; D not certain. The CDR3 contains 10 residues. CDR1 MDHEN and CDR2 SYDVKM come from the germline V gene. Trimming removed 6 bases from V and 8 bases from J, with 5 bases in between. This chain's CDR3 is CASRLYEQFF. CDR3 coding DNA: TGTGCCAGCAGGCTATATGAGCAGTTCTTC. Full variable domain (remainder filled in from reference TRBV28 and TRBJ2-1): DVKVTQSSRYLVKRTGEKVFLECVQDMDHENMFWYRQDPGLGLRLIYFSYDVKMKEKGDIPEGYSVSREKKERFSLILESASTNQTSMYLCASRLYEQFFGPGTRLTVL.

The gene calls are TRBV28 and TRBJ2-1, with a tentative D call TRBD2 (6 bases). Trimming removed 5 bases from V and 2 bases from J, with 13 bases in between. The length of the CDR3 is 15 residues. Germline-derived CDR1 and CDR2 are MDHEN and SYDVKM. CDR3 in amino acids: CASSGYSGPYNEQFF. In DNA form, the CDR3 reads TGTGCCAGCAGTGGGTATAGCGGCCCCTACAATGAGCAGTTCTTC.

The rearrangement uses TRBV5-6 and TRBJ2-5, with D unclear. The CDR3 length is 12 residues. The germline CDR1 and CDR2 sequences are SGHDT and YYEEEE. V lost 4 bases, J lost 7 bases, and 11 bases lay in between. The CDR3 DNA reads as TGTGCCAGCAGCCTCCAGCCCGGGACCCAGTACTTC. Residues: CASSLQPGTQYF.

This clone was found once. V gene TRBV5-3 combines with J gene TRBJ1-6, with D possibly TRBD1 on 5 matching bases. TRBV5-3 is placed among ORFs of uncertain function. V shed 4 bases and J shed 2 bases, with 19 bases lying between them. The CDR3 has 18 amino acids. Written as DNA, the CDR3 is TGTGCCAGAAGCCCGTGGTGGGGGGAAGTAACCTATAATTCACCCCTCCACTTT. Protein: CARSPWWGEVTYNSPLHF.

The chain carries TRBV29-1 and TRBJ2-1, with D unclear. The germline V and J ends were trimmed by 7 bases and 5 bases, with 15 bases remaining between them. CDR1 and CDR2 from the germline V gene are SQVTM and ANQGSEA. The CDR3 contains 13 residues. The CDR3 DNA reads TGCAGCGAAATCTTAACAGAGGACAATGAGCAGTTCTTC. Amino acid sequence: CSEILTEDNEQFF.

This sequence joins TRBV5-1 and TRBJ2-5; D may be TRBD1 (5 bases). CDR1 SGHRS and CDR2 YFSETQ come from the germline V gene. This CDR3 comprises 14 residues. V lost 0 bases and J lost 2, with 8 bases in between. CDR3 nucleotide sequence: TGCGCCAGCAGCTTGGGGTCAGGGCAAGAGACCCAGTACTTC. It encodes CASSLGSGQETQYF.

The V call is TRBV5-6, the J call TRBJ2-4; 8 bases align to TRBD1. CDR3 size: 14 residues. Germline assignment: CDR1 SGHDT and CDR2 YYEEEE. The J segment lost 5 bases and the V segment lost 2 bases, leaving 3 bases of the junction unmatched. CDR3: CASSFRGPQNIQYF. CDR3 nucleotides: TGTGCCAGCAGCTTCAGGGGGCCCCAAAACATTCAGTACTTC. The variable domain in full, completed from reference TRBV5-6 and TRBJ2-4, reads DAGVTQSPTHLIKTRGQQVTLRCSPKSGHDTVSWYQQALGQGPQFIFQYYEEEERQRGNFPDRFSGHQFPNYSSELNVNALLLGDSALYLCASSFRGPQNIQYFGAGTRLSVL.